Sequencing of this TCR beta chain was carried out in a study of memory CD4+ T cells and cytomegalovirus serostatus (dated 2019 in TCRdb). Regarding the study in general: A total of roughly 33 healthy Belgian adults, of whom 9 were CMV seropositive and approximately 24 were CMV seronegative, were included in the cohort. CD4+ memory TCRbeta repertoires of a Belgian cohort with known cytomegalovirus serostatus were sequenced in order to replicate a published TCR-based CMV serostatus classifier.

Trimming accounts for 3 bases at V and 10 bases at J, while the number of junction bases matched to no gene is 3. The CDR3 sequence holds 12 residues, the cysteine and phenylalanine included. Just CDR3 DNA is preserved here, 36 bases in frame from base 1. The germline V gene (reference sequence) gives CDR1 as LNHDA and CDR2 as SQIVND. The Quick-DNA Microprep Kit was used to extract genomic DNA from the sorted cells. Amplification of TCRbeta DNA was done with the immunoSEQ hsTCRbeta kit, following the protocol from the manufacturer. An Illumina MiSeq instrument was used to sequence the TCRbeta libraries. Concerning the study's data processing: Removing out-of-frame sequences left 2,204,828 distinct TCRbeta sequences, an average of roughly 63,000 per individual. Each individual was scored by the count of 164 previously reported CMV-associated TCRbeta sequences and the total productive distinct TCRbeta count. A beta-binomial model was reimplemented in Python, and scikit-learn random forests with default parameters were trained on US cohort data. On the Belgian cohort, classifier performance was reported as the median AUC, along with percentile confidence intervals, across 10,000 bootstrap iterations. The clones in this table, taken by TCRdb from immuneACCESS, are in-frame only. Not every clone is retained; where verified, under half of the shortfall comes from an unresolved V gene, and the cause of the rest is unknown. The V and J calls and clone size are taken from that table; D and trimming were inferred from the DNA. This sample is represented by approximately 61,000 clones; roughly four fifths of them were singletons. The ten largest clonotypes hold approximately 0.92% of the sample.

Single viable CD3+CD4+CD8-CD45RO+ cells were sorted as memory CD4+ T cells on a FACSAria II. CMV serostatus was determined using a Roche Elecsys assay that detects serum IgG against CMV pp150, pp28, p38 and p52. Following thawing, total CD4+ T cells were enriched through positive selection using CD4 magnetic microbeads. The samples came from a separate study whose specific focus was interrogating the CD4+ T cell memory repertoire. Peripheral blood mononuclear cells were isolated and cryopreserved according to standard operating procedures, and serum was kept at -80 degrees C. Staining used CD3-PerCP (BW264/56), CD4-APC (RPA-T4), CD45RO-PE (UCHT1) and CD8-Pacific Orange (3B5) antibodies, with Sytox blue excluding non-viable cells. This clone has only one observation. Its recognized antigen is unknown. No base quality values were provided; no much bigger clone lies one nucleotide off. Study-wide conclusions, independent of this receptor: Unlike the original study, which covered naive and memory CD4+ and CD8+ populations, the Belgian study sequenced only CD4+CD45RO+ memory cells. The results were interpreted as suggesting that the CMV-associated TCR signature is largely present in the CD4+ memory repertoire. For CMV serostatus prediction, a median bootstrapped AUC of 0.95 was reached with the original framework, and a median bootstrapped AUC of roughly 0.9 was reached with a US-trained random forest. On the Belgian cohort, the classifier built on the original framework reached a median bootstrapped AUC of about 0.95, with a 95% CI of 0.76-1.00. Among the 150 to 200 previously reported CMV-associated TCRbeta sequences, about 71 showed up in the CD4+ memory repertoires, with each one found in between one and five individuals.

The chain is assembled from TRBV19 and TRBJ1-5, and 7 bases in between align with TRBD1. The material sequenced was memory CD4+ T cells from blood. The source of this sequence is an adult in good health and CMV-seronegative. This receptor has the CDR3 CASSIRGDPQHF. The bases are TGTGCCAGTAGTATCAGGGGGGACCCCCAGCATTTT.